Included here is one T cell receptor beta chain sequence, with context. Its recognized antigen is unknown. Within one base of it there is no much larger clone, and no base qualities were kept. Participants in the prospective study were aged about 18 to 90 years, lived in some 24 United States geographic areas, and enrolled through a virtual design. Cohort assignment in the prospective study relied on participant-reported clinical history from a screening survey and a study questionnaire. For ImmuneRACE Cohort 3, a participant was defined as recovered based on two consecutive negative NP/OP PCR tests, clearance by a healthcare professional, or resolution of symptoms. Mobile phlebotomists in the prospective study collected whole blood, serum and a nasopharyngeal or oropharyngeal swab from every participant. Over a roughly two-month period, participants in the prospective study had the option of providing additional blood draws and questionnaires. Before DNA extraction, prospective study blood samples were shipped either frozen or at room temperature.

TCRbeta CDR3 regions were amplified from genomic DNA by means of the immunoSEQ Assay, a bias-controlled multiplex PCR. The original pipeline was this. Within the assay, amplification of reference gene primers was used to estimate how many nucleated cells each sample contained. To quantify the absolute abundance of each unique TCRbeta CDR3 rearrangement, sequence reads were collapsed and filtered. For each sample, productive Simpson clonality was calculated as the square root of Simpson's diversity index across productive rearrangements. Imported from immuneACCESS, the table was reduced by TCRdb to in-frame sequences with V and J called. These copies leave out some clones; in studies compared against another copy, an unresolved V gene accounts for under half, and the cause of the remainder is not known. Clone size and the V and J calls come from that table; the DNA yielded D and trimming. Recorded for this sample are a few hundred thousand clones; 80% to 90% of them occurred a single time. The ten largest account for about 1.1% of the sample.

The data belong to a study of blood T cell repertoires in COVID-19 (dated by TCRdb to between 2020 and 2021). The study in broad terms: Samples covering the acute and convalescent phases of COVID-19 were provided by collaborators in the United States, Italy and Spain. The material from the prospective study consisted of cDNA or gDNA derived from T cells, B-cell-depleted T cells, or PBMCs. Deeply sampled blood TCRbeta repertoires from subjects exposed to, actively infected with, or recovered from COVID-19 were included in the dataset. The repertoires were made available in a free public database intended to serve as a resource for research on the immune response to SARS-CoV-2. Samples were obtained from the ongoing ImmuneRACE study (first 160 participants) and from roughly 1,300 subjects provided by 6 global collaborators. Sample metadata almost always included a de-identified subject ID, COVID-19 status, age in years and sex. Where HLA class I and class II types were available, the types were taken from metadata supplied by the sample provider, not from assay-based typing.

Beyond this particular receptor, the publication reports: How much clinical and demographic metadata was included differed by source and by participant, and the metadata was provided uncurated.

The TCR was taken from a man younger than 40 who had recovered from COVID-19. The sequenced sample consisted of PBMCs or T cells enriched from blood (not recorded which).

The CDR3 region has the sequence CASSQDRQRGYTF. The DNA reads TGCGCCAGCAGCCAAGATCGCCAGCGGGGCTACACCTTC. Recombination joined TRBV4-1 with TRBJ1-2; confidence is insufficient to name the D gene. V sheds 0 bases and J sheds 8 bases, leaving 10 bases between their ends. The germline V gene provides CDR1 MGHRA and CDR2 YSYEKL. Its CDR3 holds 13 amino acids, cysteine through phenylalanine. The sequence is cut down to CDR3 DNA, 39 bases in frame from base 1.